This TCR beta chain was found in a study of blood T cell repertoires in COVID-19. In its sample, this clone was seen a few times. Authors' analysis steps: Nucleated cell number was recorded as an estimate derived from reference gene primer amplification. Sequenced by immunoSEQ multiplex PCR; TCRdb stores in-frame clones only, minus some. The DNA gave D and trimming, while V, J and clone size come from that table. This table holds over 200,000 clones, about 86% found once. The CDR3 is 15 residues long. The germline gives CDR1 MNHEY, CDR2 SMNVEV (reference sequence). V was clipped by 5 bases and J by 5 bases; unmatched bases: 10.

The chain carries TRBV27 and TRBJ2-7; 9 nucleotides align to TRBD1. The origin of this receptor is a man older than 75 with acute or convalescent COVID-19. The sequencing input was peripheral blood. The CDR3 region has the DNA TGTGCCAGCAGTAAAACCGGGACAGGGATAAACGAGCAGTACTTC. It specifies CASSKTGTGINEQYF.